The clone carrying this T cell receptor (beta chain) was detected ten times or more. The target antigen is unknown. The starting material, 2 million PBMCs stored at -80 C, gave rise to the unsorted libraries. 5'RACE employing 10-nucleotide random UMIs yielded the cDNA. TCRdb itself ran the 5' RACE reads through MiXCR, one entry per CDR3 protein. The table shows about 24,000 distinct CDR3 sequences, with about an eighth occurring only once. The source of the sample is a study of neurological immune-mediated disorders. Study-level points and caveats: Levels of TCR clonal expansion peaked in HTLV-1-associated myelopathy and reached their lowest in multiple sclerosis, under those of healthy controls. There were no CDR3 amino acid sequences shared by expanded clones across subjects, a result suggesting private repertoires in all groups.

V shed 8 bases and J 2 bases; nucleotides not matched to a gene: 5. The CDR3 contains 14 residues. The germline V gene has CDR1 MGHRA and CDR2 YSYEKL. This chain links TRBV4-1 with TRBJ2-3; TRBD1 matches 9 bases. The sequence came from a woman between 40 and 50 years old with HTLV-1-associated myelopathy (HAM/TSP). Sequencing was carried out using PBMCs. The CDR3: CASLDRGNTDTQYF. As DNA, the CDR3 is TGCGCCAGCTTAGACAGGGGGAACACAGATACGCAGTATTTT.